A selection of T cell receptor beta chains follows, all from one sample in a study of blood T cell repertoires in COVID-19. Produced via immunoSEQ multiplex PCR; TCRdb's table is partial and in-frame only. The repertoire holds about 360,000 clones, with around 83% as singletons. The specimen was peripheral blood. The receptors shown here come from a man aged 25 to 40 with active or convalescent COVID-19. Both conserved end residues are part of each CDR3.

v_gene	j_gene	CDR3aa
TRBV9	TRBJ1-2	CASSDGGQVRRYGYTF
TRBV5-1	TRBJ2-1	CASSSTGGSGNEQFF
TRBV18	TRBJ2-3	CASSRAGGLSDTQYF
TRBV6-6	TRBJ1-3	CASSPDRVTGNTIYF
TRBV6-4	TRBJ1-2	CASPRTRLAYGYTF
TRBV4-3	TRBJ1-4	CASSQDGGAVNEKLFF
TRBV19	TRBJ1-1	CASSTNTGHLNTEAFF
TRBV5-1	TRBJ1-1	CASSLPSGNTEAFF
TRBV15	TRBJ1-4	CATSRDEGSGNEKLFF
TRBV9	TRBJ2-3	CASSVATEARSTDTQYF